Each of the 16 T cell receptor beta chains below was sequenced from the same sample in a study of cytomegalovirus exposure and HLA in healthy donors. The study ran its PCR with 60 Vbeta and 13 Jbeta primers. Clones were sequenced by immunoSEQ multiplex PCR, and TCRdb holds only the in-frame ones, with some missing. The repertoire consists of about 140,000 clones, with roughly four fifths occurring once and the leading ten covering about 1.7%. Material: PBMCs. Source of these receptors: a female donor in good health and CMV-seronegative.

V gene TRBV7-6 combines with J gene TRBJ1-3; D unresolved. CDR3 length: 16 amino acids. Germline CDR1 reads SGHVS; CDR2 reads FNYEAQ. The V end was cut by 0 bases, the J end by 0 bases, with 9 bases between. The CDR3 region is CASSLASQDSGNTIYF. CDR3 DNA sequence: TGTGCCAGCAGCTTAGCGAGCCAGGACTCTGGAAACACCATATATTTT.

The chain has TRBV6-5 and TRBJ2-1; 10 bases fit TRBD2. Germline values: CDR1 MNHEY, CDR2 SVGAGI. V was clipped by 2 bases and J by 6 bases; unmatched bases: 7. The CDR3 sequence is 16 residues long. The CDR3 coding sequence is TGTGCCAGCAGTTACGGAGCGGGGGGGGTACGCAATGAGCAGTTCTTC. Amino acid sequence: CASSYGAGGVRNEQFF.

CDR3 bases: TGTGCCAGCAGCTCCGCCGGGGGGGGCGCGGGCGTAGCCCTCCACTTT. It yields the protein CASSSAGGGAGVALHF. This chain connects TRBV7-6 to TRBJ1-6; maybe TRBD1 (6 bases). This CDR3 region has 16 residues. The V gene's germline CDR1 is SGHVS and CDR2 FNYEAQ. Trimming took 4 bases from V and 14 from J, leaving 24 bases between them.

As regards this clone: The junction does not match germline at one end; this may be a read error. The J gene is TRBJ2-7, the V gene TRBV7-9; D gene ambiguous. Germline CDR1 and CDR2: SEHNR and FQNEAQ (reference sequence). The CDR3 runs to 15 residues. The chain's CDR3 is CSSSAGPASSYEQYF. The DNA for the CDR3 is TGTTCCAGCAGCGCCGGTCCCGCGAGCTCCTACGAGCAGTACTTC.

The chain is built from TRBV7-8 and TRBJ2-7; 8 positions agree with TRBD1. Germline assignment: CDR1 SGHVS and CDR2 FQNEAQ. CDR3 length: 13 residues. V dropped 9 bases and J dropped 5; count of bases not matched to a gene: 9. Written as DNA, the CDR3 is TGTGCCAGTTCCCGGGACAGGCATAACGAGCAGTACTTC. This sequence encodes CASSRDRHNEQYF.

The V call is TRBV6-1, the J call TRBJ1-2, with 11 bases fitting TRBD1. Germline lookup yields CDR1 MNHNS and CDR2 SASEGT. This CDR3 has 11 amino acids. J lost 8 bases, V lost 8 bases, and 1 base had no gene match. DNA of the CDR3: TGTGCCAGCGGGACAGGGGGAGGCTACACCTTC. This codes for CASGTGGGYTF.

The chain recombines TRBV27 with TRBJ1-5; 12 positions match TRBD1. Per germline, CDR1 MNHEY and CDR2 SMNVEV (reference sequence). The V gene end was trimmed by 6 bases and the J gene end by 0 bases; junction bases not matched to a gene: 15. The CDR3 is made up of 20 amino acids. The CDR3 is CASSGRSGQGARYSNQPQHF. The CDR3 DNA reads TGTGCCAGCAGCGGAAGATCGGGACAGGGGGCGAGGTATAGCAATCAGCCCCAGCATTTT.

This clone occurred a few times. J is TRBJ1-1 and V is TRBV18, with D possibly being TRBD1 (5 bases). Germline loops: CDR1 KGHSH, CDR2 LQKENI. The CDR3 extends over 14 amino acids. The V and J ends lost 1 base and 7 bases respectively, with 13 bases between them. The CDR3, as DNA: TGTGCCAGCTCACCACAGGGACTTGGGTTTGAAGCTTTCTTT. Translation: CASSPQGLGFEAFF.

The chain couples TRBV19 to TRBJ1-2; 7 nucleotides align to TRBD1. The junction had 4 bases not matched to a gene; V was cut back by 5 bases and J by 4 bases. The CDR3 sequence is 13 residues long. Germline loops: CDR1 LNHDA, CDR2 SQIVND (reference sequence). The chain's CDR3 is CASSPGDSYGYTF. In DNA, the CDR3 is TGTGCCAGTAGTCCAGGGGACAGCTATGGCTACACCTTC.

The chain employs TRBV10-2 and TRBJ1-3; 8 bases agree with TRBD1. In germline, CDR1 is WSHSY, CDR2 SAAADI. The CDR3 extends over 13 amino acids. V dropped 8 bases and J dropped 2; count of bases not matched to a gene: 2. The CDR3 DNA sequence: TGCGCCAGCTCGGACAGGGCTGGAAACACCATATATTTT. Amino acid sequence: CASSDRAGNTIYF.

J is TRBJ2-3 and V is TRBV4-1; D is uncertain. CDR1 and CDR2 (germline): MGHRA, YSYEKL. Trimming stripped 4 bases from V and 2 bases from J, with 13 bases between. The CDR3 is 15 residues long. The CDR3 DNA reads TGCGCCAGCAGCCTTGCCCAGCTAGACACAGATACGCAGTATTTT. This translates into CASSLAQLDTDTQYF.

The chain carries TRBV29-1 and TRBJ2-7; 7 nucleotides line up with TRBD1. Looked up from germline, CDR1 is SQVTM and CDR2 is ANQGSEA. V lost 4 bases, J lost 3 bases, and 6 bases stayed unmatched. The CDR3 runs to 13 residues. CDR3 protein: CSVVPGGDYEQYF. CDR3 nucleotide sequence: TGCAGCGTTGTCCCAGGGGGAGACTACGAGCAGTACTTC.

V gene TRBV7-9 combines with J gene TRBJ2-3; possibly TRBD1 for D (6 bases). This CDR3 region has 16 residues. Germline V CDR1 and CDR2: SEHNR, FQNEAQ (reference sequence). The V gene lost 5 bases and the J gene lost 0 bases, with 15 bases spanning the gap. The CDR3 DNA follows: TGTGCCAGCAGCGCGTACAGGGTAGGGAGCACAGATACGCAGTATTTT. This encodes CASSAYRVGSTDTQYF.

This chain uses TRBV6-5 with TRBJ1-2, with 9 bases aligning to TRBD1. CDR1 and CDR2 from the germline V gene are MNHEY and SVGAGI. The CDR3 sequence is 13 residues long. With V trimmed by 5 bases and J by 4 bases, 2 bases remained unmatched. The CDR3 DNA reads TGTGCCAGCAGTGACAGGGGGGCCTATGGCTACACCTTC. It encodes CASSDRGAYGYTF.

V and J are TRBV15 and TRBJ1-1, with D tentatively TRBD1 (6 bases). CDR3 length equals 14 residues. V was pared by 2 bases and J by 10 bases, with 17 bases between. Looked up from germline, CDR1 is LNHNV and CDR2 is YYDKDF (reference sequence). CDR3 region: CATSRRQASFGAFF. CDR3 coding DNA: TGTGCCACCAGCAGAAGACAGGCAAGTTTTGGAGCTTTCTTT.

Here the CDR3 reads CASSYPWSGDTNTEAFF. Written as DNA, the CDR3 is TGTGCCAGCAGTTACCCCTGGTCAGGGGACACGAACACTGAAGCTTTCTTT. The chain couples TRBV28 to TRBJ1-1; weak D call: TRBD1 (6 bases). CDR1 is MDHEN, CDR2 SYDVKM, per germline. This CDR3 comprises 17 residues. V was trimmed by 4 bases and J by 1 base, leaving 19 bases between them.